The 5 T cell receptor beta chains reported below all come from one sample, sequenced in a study of blood T cell repertoires in COVID-19. Here immunoSEQ multiplex PCR was the method, and the copy in TCRdb shows in-frame clones only, minus some. The sample gives tens of thousands of clones, 90% to 95% of which show up once; less than 45% is in the top ten. Sequencing was carried out using peripheral blood. The receptors were sampled from a man aged 55 to 69 with active or convalescent COVID-19.

The chain recombines TRBV27 with TRBJ2-7; TRBD1 is a possible D gene (5 bases). The CDR3 is 17 amino acids. The V end was cut by 5 bases, the J end by 1 base, with 21 bases between. The V gene's germline CDR1 is MNHEY and CDR2 SMNVEV (reference sequence). The CDR3 loop is CASSHSVRQGVSYEQYF. The CDR3 bases are TGTGCCAGCAGTCATTCGGTTCGGCAGGGTGTTTCCTACGAGCAGTACTTC.

This chain joins TRBV2 and TRBJ2-2; 9 bases fit TRBD1. The CDR3 loop spans 14 amino acids. V was pared by 10 bases and J by 2 bases, with 5 bases of the junction left unmatched. CDR1 SNHLY and CDR2 FYNNEI come from the germline V gene. CDR3 sequence reads: CATRDRVNTGELFF. CDR3 bases: TGTGCCACCCGGGACAGGGTAAACACCGGGGAGCTGTTTTTT.

The chain couples TRBV24-1 to TRBJ2-7, with 9 bases aligning to TRBD2. V gave up 0 bases and J gave up 4 bases; unmatched junction bases: 6. Germline V gene sequence: CDR1 KGHDR, CDR2 SFDVKD. The CDR3 is 16 amino acids. The CDR3 sequence is CATSDLRIAGEYEQYF. For the CDR3, the DNA is TGTGCCACCAGTGATTTGAGGATAGCGGGGGAATACGAGCAGTACTTC.

The chain uses TRBV3-1 (or the pseudogene TRBV3-2) and TRBJ1-1; a weak D match, TRBD1 (5 bases). Germline V gives CDR1 LGHDT, CDR2 YNNKEL (reference sequence). V was trimmed by 1 base and J by 5 bases, leaving 17 bases between them. This CDR3 has 16 amino acids. In DNA form, the CDR3 reads TGTGCCAGCAGCCAAGCTACTCCTACAGGCAGAACTGAAGCTTTCTTT. This sequence encodes CASSQATPTGRTEAFF.

This chain connects TRBV2 to TRBJ2-1; weak D call: TRBD2 (5 bases). Trimming took off 10 bases at V and 0 bases at J, with 10 bases between the two ends. The CDR3 length is 13 residues. Germline loops: CDR1 SNHLY, CDR2 FYNNEI. CDR3 amino acids: CAIGRDSYNEQFF. The CDR3 region has the DNA TGTGCCATCGGACGGGACTCCTACAATGAGCAGTTCTTC.